What follows describes a single T cell receptor (beta chain). Antigen specificity is unknown. Single viable CD3+CD4+CD8-CD45RO+ cells were sorted as the memory CD4+ T cells. Using immunoSEQ multiplex PCR, the repertoire was profiled, and TCRdb retains in-frame clones only, with some absent. The sample records tens of thousands of clones, 82% being singletons. The data were taken from a study of memory CD4+ T cells and cytomegalovirus serostatus. The CDR3 runs 13 residues. V dropped 7 bases and J dropped 1 base, with 10 bases sitting between them. Germline V gives CDR1 MDHEN, CDR2 SYDVKM. Notes on the study in general: 67 of 164 known CMV-associated TCRbeta sequences appeared in CD4+ memory.

The genes are TRBV28 and TRBJ1-1; the D is unclear. The sample was memory CD4+ T cells from blood. The TCR sequence derives from an adult in good health and CMV-seronegative. CDR3 loop: CASTDFGNTEAFF. DNA of the CDR3: TGTGCCAGCACCGACTTTGGGAACACTGAAGCTTTCTTT.